This T cell receptor beta chain was documented in a study of OX40 agonist ivuxolimab in advanced cancers. Across the study: At doses from 0.01 to 10 mg/kg, patients were given intravenous ivuxolimab every 2 weeks.

The assay was immunoSEQ multiplex PCR, and TCRdb's table has in-frame clones only and misses some. The table shows around 80,000 clones, with about 85% occurring only once. V lost 1 base to trimming and J lost 1 base, with 20 bases between them. The CDR3 contains 18 residues. Germline values: CDR1 LGHNA, CDR2 YSLEER. The material sequenced was CD4+ or CD8+ T cells sorted from blood, taken in a trial of the OX40 agonist ivuxolimab. The chain employs TRBV4-3 and TRBJ2-7; no clear D gene. The sequence came from an adult with an advanced solid tumor such as melanoma, head and neck, liver or kidney cancer. In nucleotides, the CDR3 is TGCGCCAGCAGCCAAGCCTGGTTTGGCCCGGGCCCGTCCTACGAGCAGTACTTC. Protein sequence: CASSQAWFGPGPSYEQYF.